This T cell receptor (beta chain) was sequenced for a study of CXCR3-negative and CXCR3-positive naive CD8 T cells. The wider study: Across all libraries, TRB reads numbered some 140 million, with about 1.5 +/- 0.3 million in each library. Whole-study findings and limits: Comparison of naive CXCR3-negative and CXCR3-positive cells revealed similar TRBV-TRBJ usage, while memory cells differed. Sequencing showed both naive subsets with comparably high diversity, and memory CD8+ cells much lower. The authors found comparable surface CD5 between naive subsets and inferred TCR strength from TRB CDR3 properties.

With UMI labels, 5' RACE was used to prepare the TRB cDNA libraries. TCRdb re-called the 5' RACE reads and shows each CDR3 protein once, DNA omitted. The sample includes tens of thousands of distinct CDR3 sequences. Points on this clonotype: Its antigen is as yet unknown.

The CDR3 is 13 residues long. Germline V gene sequence: CDR1 SGHRS, CDR2 YFSETQ. Sequencing input: memory CD8+ T cells from blood. The source is a human donor in good health. Some clones in this sample may be carry-over from other donors' samples. This sequence joins TRBV5-1 and TRBJ2-4; TCRdb proposes TRBD2, but this gene call is untestable without DNA. The CDR3 spells CASSLEGENIQYF. The full variable domain, with the rest looked up from reference TRBV5-1 and TRBJ2-4, is KAGVTQTPRYLIKTRGQQVTLSCSPISGHRSVSWYQQTPGQGLQFLFEYFSETQRNKGNFPGRFSGRQFSNSRSEMNVSTLELGDSALYLCASSLEGENIQYFGAGTRLSVL.